This TCR beta chain was retrieved from a study of cytomegalovirus exposure and HLA in healthy donors. Study-level points and caveats: Analyses of presence and absence presupposed an approximately uniform sequencing depth across donors. In a later analysis, TCR beta V- and J-gene trimming showed a link to a missense DCLRE1C variant. Data from an earlier analysis indicated that most TCR beta V segments were productive either about 90% or about 30% of the time. Some public TCRs appeared in many individuals, while most sequences were rare.

Primers: 60 Vbeta forward and 13 Jbeta reverse. Sequencing was performed with immunoSEQ multiplex PCR; in TCRdb, only in-frame clones are kept and a portion is missing. The table lists approximately 180,000 clones, nearly 80% of them singletons. Looked up from germline, CDR1 is SGHNT and CDR2 is YYREEE (reference sequence). The CDR3 is made up of 12 amino acids. V was trimmed by 1 base and J by 9 bases, leaving 8 bases between them. Note on this clone: Its antigen is not known.

J is TRBJ1-5 and V is TRBV5-4, with D perhaps matching TRBD1 (5 bases). This clonotype originated in a man aged 35 to 55 in good health and CMV-seropositive. The sequenced material came from PBMCs. DNA of the CDR3: TGTGCCAGCAGCTTGCTTGGGGCGCCCCAGCATTTT. Amino acids: CASSLLGAPQHF. The whole variable domain, filled in from reference TRBV5-4 and TRBJ1-5, reads ETGVTQSPTHLIKTRGQQVTLRCSSQSGHNTVSWYQQALGQGPQFIFQYYREEENGRGNFPPRFSGLQFPNYSSELNVNALELDDSALYLCASSLLGAPQHFGDGTRLSIL.